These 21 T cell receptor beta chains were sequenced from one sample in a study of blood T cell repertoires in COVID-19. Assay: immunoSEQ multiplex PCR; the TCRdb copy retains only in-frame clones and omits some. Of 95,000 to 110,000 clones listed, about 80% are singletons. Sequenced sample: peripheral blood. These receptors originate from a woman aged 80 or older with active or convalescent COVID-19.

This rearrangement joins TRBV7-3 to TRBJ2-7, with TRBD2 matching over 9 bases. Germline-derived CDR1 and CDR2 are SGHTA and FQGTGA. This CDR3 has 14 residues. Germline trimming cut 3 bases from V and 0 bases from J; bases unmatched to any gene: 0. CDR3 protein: CASSLTSGSYEQYF. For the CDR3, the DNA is TGTGCCAGCAGCTTGACTAGCGGCTCCTACGAGCAGTACTTC.

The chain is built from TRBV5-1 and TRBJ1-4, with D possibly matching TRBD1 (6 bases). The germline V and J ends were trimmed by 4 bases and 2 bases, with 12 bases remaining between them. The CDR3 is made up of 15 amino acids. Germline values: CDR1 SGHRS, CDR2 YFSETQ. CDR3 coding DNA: TGCGCCAGCAGCCTCCAACAGGGTACTAATGAAAAACTGTTTTTT. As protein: CASSLQQGTNEKLFF.

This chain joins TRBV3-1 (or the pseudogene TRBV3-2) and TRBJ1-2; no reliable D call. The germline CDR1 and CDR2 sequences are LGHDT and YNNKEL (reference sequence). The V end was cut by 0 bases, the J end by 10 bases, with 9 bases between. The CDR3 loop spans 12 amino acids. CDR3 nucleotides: TGTGCCAGCAGCCAAGATGAGGCGATCTACACCTTC. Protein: CASSQDEAIYTF.

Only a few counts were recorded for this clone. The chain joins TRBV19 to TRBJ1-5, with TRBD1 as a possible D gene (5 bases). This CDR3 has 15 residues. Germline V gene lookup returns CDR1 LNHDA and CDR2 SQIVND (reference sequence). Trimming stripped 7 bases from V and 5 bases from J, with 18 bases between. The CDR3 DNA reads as TGTGCCAGTACCTCTATGGGGGGTATGGATCAGCCCCAGCATTTT. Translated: CASTSMGGMDQPQHF.

The DNA of the CDR3 is TGCAGTGCTAGTTCGGGGGGCCAAAACACCATATATTTT. Its translation: CSASSGGQNTIYF. The rearrangement joins TRBV20-1 to TRBJ1-3; D is perhaps TRBD1 (6 bases). V was trimmed by 3 bases and J by 6 bases, leaving 12 bases between them. The CDR3 has 13 amino acids. Germline assignment: CDR1 DFQATT and CDR2 SNEGSKA (reference sequence).

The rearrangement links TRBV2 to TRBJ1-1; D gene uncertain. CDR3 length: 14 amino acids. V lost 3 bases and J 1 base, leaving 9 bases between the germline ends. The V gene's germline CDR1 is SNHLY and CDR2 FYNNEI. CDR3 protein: CASSELEGNTEAFF. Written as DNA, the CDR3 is TGTGCCAGCAGTGAGCTAGAGGGGAACACTGAAGCTTTCTTT. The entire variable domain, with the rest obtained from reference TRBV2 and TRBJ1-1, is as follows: EPEVTQTPSHQVTQMGQEVILRCVPISNHLYFYWYRQILGQKVEFLVSFYNNEISEKSEIFDDQFSVERPDGSNFTLKIRSTKLEDSAMYFCASSELEGNTEAFFGQGTRLTVV.

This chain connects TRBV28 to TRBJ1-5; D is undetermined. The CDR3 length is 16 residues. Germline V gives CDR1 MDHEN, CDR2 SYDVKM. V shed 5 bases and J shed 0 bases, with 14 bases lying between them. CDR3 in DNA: TGTGCCAGCAGTCGCCGAGGGAGCGTTAGCAATCAGCCCCAGCATTTT. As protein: CASSRRGSVSNQPQHF.

CDR3 protein: CASSVEGSDYFNEQFF. CDR3 DNA sequence: TGTGCCAGCAGCGTAGAAGGTAGCGACTACTTTAATGAGCAGTTCTTC. The rearrangement links TRBV9 to TRBJ2-1; the D gene is possibly TRBD2 (5 bases). Germline values: CDR1 SGDLS, CDR2 YYNGEE. This CDR3 contains 16 residues. Trimming took off 0 bases at V and 7 bases at J, with 17 bases between the two ends.

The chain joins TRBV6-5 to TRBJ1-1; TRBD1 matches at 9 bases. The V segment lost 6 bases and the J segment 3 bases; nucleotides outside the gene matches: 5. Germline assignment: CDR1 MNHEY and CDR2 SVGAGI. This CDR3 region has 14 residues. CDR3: CASRPGTGHTEAFF. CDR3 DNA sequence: TGTGCCAGCAGGCCCGGGACAGGGCACACTGAAGCTTTCTTT.

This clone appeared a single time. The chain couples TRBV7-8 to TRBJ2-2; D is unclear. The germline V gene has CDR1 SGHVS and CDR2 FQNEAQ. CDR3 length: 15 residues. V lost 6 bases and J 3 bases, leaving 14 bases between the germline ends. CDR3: CASRTYEIDTGELFF. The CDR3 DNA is TGTGCCAGCAGGACATATGAAATCGACACCGGGGAGCTGTTTTTT.

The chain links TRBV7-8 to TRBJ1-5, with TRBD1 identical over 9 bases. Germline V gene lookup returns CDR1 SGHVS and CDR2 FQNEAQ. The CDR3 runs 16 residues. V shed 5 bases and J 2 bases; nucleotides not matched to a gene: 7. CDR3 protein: CASSLQGAGGNQPQHF. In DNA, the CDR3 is TGTGCCAGCAGCCTACAGGGGGCCGGGGGCAATCAGCCCCAGCATTTT.

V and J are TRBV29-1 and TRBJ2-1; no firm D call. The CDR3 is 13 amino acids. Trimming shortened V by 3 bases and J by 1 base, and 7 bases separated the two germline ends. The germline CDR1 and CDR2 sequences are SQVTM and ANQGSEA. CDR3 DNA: TGCAGCGTTGACTTGTTATCCTACAATGAGCAGTTCTTC. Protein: CSVDLLSYNEQFF.

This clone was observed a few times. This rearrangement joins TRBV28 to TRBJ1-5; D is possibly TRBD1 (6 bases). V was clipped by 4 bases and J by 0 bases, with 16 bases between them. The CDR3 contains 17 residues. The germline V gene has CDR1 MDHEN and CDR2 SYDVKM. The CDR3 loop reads CASSSRQEAYSNQPQHF. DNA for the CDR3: TGTGCCAGCAGTTCACGACAGGAGGCCTATAGCAATCAGCCCCAGCATTTT.

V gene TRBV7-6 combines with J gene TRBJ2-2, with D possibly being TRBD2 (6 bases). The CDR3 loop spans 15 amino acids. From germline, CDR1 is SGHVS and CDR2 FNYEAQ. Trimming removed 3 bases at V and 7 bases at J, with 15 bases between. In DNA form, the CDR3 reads TGTGCCAGCAGCTTCGAGGGAGGCCTTAACGGGGAGCTGTTTTTT. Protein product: CASSFEGGLNGELFF. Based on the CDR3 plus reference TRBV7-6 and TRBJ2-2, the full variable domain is GAGVSQSPRYKVTKRGQDVALRCDPISGHVSLYWYRQALGQGPEFLTYFNYEAQQDKSGLPNDRFSAERPEGSISTLTIQRTEQRDSAMYRCASSFEGGLNGELFFGEGSRLTVL.

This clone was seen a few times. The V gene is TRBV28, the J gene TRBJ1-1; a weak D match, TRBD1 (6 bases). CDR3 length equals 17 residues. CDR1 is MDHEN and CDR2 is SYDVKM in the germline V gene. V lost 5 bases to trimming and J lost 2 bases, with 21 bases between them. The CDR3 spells CASSPRQVYFLNTEAFF. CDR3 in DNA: TGTGCCAGCAGTCCTCGACAGGTATACTTCTTAAACACTGAAGCTTTCTTT.

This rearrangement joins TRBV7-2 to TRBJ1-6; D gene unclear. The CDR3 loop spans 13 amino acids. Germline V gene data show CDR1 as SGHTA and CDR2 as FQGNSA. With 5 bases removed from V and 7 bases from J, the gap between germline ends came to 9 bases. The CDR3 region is CASSHSSNSPLHF. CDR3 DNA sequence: TGTGCCAGCAGCCACAGTTCCAATTCACCCCTCCACTTT. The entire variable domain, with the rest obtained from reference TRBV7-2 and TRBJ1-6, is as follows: GAGVSQSPSNKVTEKGKDVELRCDPISGHTALYWYRQSLGQGLEFLIYFQGNSAPDKSGLPSDRFSAERTGGSVSTLTIQRTQQEDSAVYLCASSHSSNSPLHFGNGTRLTVT.

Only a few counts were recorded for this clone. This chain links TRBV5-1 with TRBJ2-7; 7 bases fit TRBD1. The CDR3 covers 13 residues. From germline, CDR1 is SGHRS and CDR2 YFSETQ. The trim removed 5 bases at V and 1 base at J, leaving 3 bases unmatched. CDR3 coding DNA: TGCGCCAGCAGACAGGGGCCGTCCTACGAGCAGTACTTC. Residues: CASRQGPSYEQYF.

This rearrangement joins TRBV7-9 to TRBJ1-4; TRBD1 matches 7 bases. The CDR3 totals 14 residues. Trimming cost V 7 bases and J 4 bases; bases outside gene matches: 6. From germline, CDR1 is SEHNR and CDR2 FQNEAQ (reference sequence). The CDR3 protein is CASNIGGVNEKLFF. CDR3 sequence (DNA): TGTGCCAGCAATATAGGGGGCGTTAATGAAAAACTGTTTTTT.

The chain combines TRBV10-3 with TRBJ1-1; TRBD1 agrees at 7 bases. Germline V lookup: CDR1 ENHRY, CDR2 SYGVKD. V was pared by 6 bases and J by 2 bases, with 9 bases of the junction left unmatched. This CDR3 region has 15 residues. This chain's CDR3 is CAIRATTGKNTEAFF. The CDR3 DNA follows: TGTGCCATCAGGGCGACGACAGGGAAAAACACTGAAGCTTTCTTT.

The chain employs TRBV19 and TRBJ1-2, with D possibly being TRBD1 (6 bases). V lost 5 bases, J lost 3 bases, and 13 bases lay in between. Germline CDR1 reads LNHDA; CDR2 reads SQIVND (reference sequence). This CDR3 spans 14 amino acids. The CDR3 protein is CASSLPDSYYGYTF. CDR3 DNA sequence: TGTGCCAGTAGTCTACCGGACAGTTACTATGGCTACACCTTC. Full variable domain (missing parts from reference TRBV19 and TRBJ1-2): DGGITQSPKYLFRKEGQNVTLSCEQNLNHDAMYWYRQDPGQGLRLIYYSQIVNDFQKGDIAEGYSVSREKKESFPLTVTSAQKNPTAFYLCASSLPDSYYGYTFGSGTRLTVV.

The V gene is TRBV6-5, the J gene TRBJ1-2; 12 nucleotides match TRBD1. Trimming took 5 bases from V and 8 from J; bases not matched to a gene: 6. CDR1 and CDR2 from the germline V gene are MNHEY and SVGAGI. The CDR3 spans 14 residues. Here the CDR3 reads CASSRGQGALGYTF. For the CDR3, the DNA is TGTGCCAGCAGTCGGGGACAGGGGGCCCTCGGCTACACCTTC.